This T cell receptor (beta chain) derives from a study of graft-versus-host responses after intestinal transplantation (dated by TCRdb to about 2021). Regarding the research as a whole: The transplants that recipients received were multivisceral, liver-intestinal, or isolated intestinal. Alloreactive clones were identified by sequencing pre-transplant mixed lymphocyte reaction products and comparing these products with unstimulated pre-transplant donor and recipient T cells. All recipients received anti-thymocyte globulin induction followed by maintenance tacrolimus and steroids for approximately 3 years. After intestinal transplantation, graft-versus-host and host-versus-graft alloreactive T cell clones in the graft, circulation and bone marrow were tracked using bulk TCR-beta CDR3 sequencing. Rather than going through the commercial service, samples from a few later patients were sequenced in-house on an Illumina MiSeq and processed with MiXCR. Of the roughly 24 intestinal transplant recipients enrolled in the cohort, one of whom was a retransplant, a few patients without pretransplant specimens were excluded. Donor T cell macrochimerism was defined as a peak of at least 4% donor T cells among recipient peripheral blood mononuclear cells. Results the study describes overall, beyond this receptor: The relatively low number and heterogeneity of intestinal transplant patients limited the conclusions. Early after transplant, declines in HvG clones were associated with peak levels of circulating GvH clones. GvH clones were found in recipient bone marrow, and some of the GvH clones appeared earlier in ileal mucosa or blood, which is consistent with an intestinal mucosal origin. In patients with donor T cell macrochimerism, the allografts had high GvH to HvG T cell clonal ratios.

Worth noting for this clone: No cognate antigen has been identified for it. No base-level quality is on record; no much larger clone is a single base apart.

Libraries were prepared through the immunoSEQ multiplex PCR assay. For most patients, genomic DNA was isolated with the Qiagen DNeasy Blood and Tissue Kit and shipped frozen to Adaptive Biotechnologies for TCR sequencing. High-throughput TCR-beta CDR3 sequencing of genomic DNA from most patients was performed by Adaptive Biotechnologies. The paper's processing steps were these. Adaptive's ImmunoSEQ software supplied the TCR sequencing data for 15 to 20 patients, while MiXCR and VDJtools were used to process a few other patients. CD4 versus CD8 sorting errors were corrected by removing sequences found in both subsets at a frequency ratio below 5:1. CDR3 nucleotide sequences shared by donor and recipient were removed because the origin of these sequences could not be assigned. Alloreactive clones required at least 2-fold expansion over unstimulated cells and minimum CFSE-low frequency of 0.002% (template counts) or 0.001% (read counts). Mappable clones were those detected in sequenced pre-transplant spleen, lymph node, or MLR CFSE-low populations of the donor or recipient. The cumulative frequency of alloreactive clones was calculated as a percentage of all sequences, weighted by copy number. In TCRdb, the immuneACCESS table is reduced to in-frame sequences with V and J assigned. These tables do not hold every clone; where another copy was compared, an unresolved V gene accounts for under half, and the others remain unexplained. That table supplies the V and J calls and clone size; D and trimming were determined from the DNA. The sample records around 88,000 clones, approximately 89% of which are singletons. 7.6% of the sample rests with the top ten.

The germline V gene (reference sequence) gives CDR1 as DFQATT and CDR2 as SNEGSKA. Trimmed from V: 6 bases; trimmed from J: 7 bases; junction bases lacking a gene match: 3. The CDR3 sequence holds 11 residues, the cysteine and phenylalanine included. The DNA shown is the 33-base CDR3, in frame from base 1. The meaning of the sample's time point label: cells obtained before transplantation from donor or recipient. CD3+CD4+ and CD3+CD8+ populations were FACS-sorted from unstimulated pre-transplant donor and recipient cells taken from spleen or lymph nodes. The TCR sequence derives from a human donor who was the organ donor for an intestinal transplant. Sequenced material: unstimulated CD8+ T cells sorted from spleen or lymph node cells, taken before transplant. The rearranged chain carries TRBV20-1 and TRBJ2-4; 7 bases in between match TRBD2. The encoded CDR3 is CSATSVNIQYF. In nucleotides, the sequence is TGCAGTGCAACTAGCGTGAACATTCAGTACTTC.